This T cell receptor beta chain emerged from a study of blood T cell repertoires in COVID-19. In the authors' workflow: Cell counts per sample came from amplifying reference gene primers. TCRdb's table, derived via immunoSEQ multiplex PCR, lists solely in-frame clones and lacks some. Clone size and the V and J calls come from that table; the DNA yielded D and trimming. This table has approximately 210,000 clones, around 90% appearing once. This TCR came from a woman aged 25 to 39 who had recovered from COVID-19. The sequenced sample consisted of PBMCs or T cells enriched from blood (not recorded which).

CDR3 sequence: CASSLAGLNSGNTIYF. In DNA, the CDR3 is TGTGCCAGCAGCTTAGCGGGACTCAATTCGGGAAACACCATATATTTT. The chain combines TRBV7-2 with TRBJ1-3, with a possible D match to TRBD1 (5 bases). CDR1 SGHTA and CDR2 FQGNSA come from the germline V gene. V lost 0 bases, J lost 4 bases, and 13 bases lay in between. The CDR3 runs to 16 residues.